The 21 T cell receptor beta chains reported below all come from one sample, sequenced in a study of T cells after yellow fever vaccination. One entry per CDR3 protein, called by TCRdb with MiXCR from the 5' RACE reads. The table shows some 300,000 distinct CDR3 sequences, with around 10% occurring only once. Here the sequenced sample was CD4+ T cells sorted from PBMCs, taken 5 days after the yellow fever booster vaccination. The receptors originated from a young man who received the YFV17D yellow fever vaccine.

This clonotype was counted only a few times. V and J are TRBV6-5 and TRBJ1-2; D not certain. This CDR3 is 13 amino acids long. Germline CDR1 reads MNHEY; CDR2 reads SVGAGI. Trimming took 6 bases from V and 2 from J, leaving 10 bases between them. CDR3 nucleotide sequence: TGTGCCAGCAGACCCCCGGGAAACTATGGCTACACCTTC. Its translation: CASRPPGNYGYTF.

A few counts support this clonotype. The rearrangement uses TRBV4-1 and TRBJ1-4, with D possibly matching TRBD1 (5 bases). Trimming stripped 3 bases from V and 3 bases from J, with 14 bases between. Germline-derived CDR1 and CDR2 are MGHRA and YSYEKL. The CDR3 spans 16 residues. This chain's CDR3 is CASSQSGLWANEKLFF. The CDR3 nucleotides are TGCGCCAGCAGCCAGTCAGGGCTGTGGGCTAATGAAAAACTGTTTTTT.

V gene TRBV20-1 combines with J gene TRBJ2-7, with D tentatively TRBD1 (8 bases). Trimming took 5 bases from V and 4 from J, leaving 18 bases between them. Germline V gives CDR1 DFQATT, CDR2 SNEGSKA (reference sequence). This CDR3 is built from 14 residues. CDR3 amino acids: CSAPNPQGGYEQYF. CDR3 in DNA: TGCAGTGCTCCTAACCCACAGGGGGGGTACGAGCAGTACTTC.

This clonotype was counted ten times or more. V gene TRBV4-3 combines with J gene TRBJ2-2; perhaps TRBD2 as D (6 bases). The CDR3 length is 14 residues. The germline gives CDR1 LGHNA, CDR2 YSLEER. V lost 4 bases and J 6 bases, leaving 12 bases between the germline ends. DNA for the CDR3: TGCGCCAGCAGCCTGGCCGAGCGGGCCGGGGAGCTGTTTTTT. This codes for CASSLAERAGELFF.

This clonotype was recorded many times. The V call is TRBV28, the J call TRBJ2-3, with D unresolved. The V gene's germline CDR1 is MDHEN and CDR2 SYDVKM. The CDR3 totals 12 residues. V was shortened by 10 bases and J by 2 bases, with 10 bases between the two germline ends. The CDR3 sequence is CATNVYTDTQYF. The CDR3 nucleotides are TGTGCCACAAATGTTTACACAGATACGCAGTATTTT.

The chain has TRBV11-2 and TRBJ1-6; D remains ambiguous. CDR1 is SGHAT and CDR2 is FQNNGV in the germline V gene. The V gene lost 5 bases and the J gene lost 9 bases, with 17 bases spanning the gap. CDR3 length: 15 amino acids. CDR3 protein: CASSIDAEMGSPLHF. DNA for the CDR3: TGTGCCAGCAGCATCGACGCGGAAATGGGTTCACCCCTCCACTTT.

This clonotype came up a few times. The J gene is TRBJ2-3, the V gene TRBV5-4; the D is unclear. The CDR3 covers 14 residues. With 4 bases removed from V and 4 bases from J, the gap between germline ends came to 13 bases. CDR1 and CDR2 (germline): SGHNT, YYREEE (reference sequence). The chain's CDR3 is CASSPTSGPDTQYF. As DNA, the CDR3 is TGTGCCAGCAGCCCCACGTCGGGTCCAGATACGCAGTATTTT.

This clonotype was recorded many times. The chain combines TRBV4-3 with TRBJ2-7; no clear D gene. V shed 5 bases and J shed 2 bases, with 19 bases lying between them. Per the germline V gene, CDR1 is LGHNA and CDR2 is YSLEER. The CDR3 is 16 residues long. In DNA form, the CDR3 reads TGCGCCAGCAGCGCCGGAACCTCTGGCGTTACCTACGAGCAGTACTTC. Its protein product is CASSAGTSGVTYEQYF.

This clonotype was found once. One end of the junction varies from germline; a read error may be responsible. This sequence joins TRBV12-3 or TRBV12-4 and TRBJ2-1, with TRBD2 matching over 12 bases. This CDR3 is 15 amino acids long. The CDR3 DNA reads TGTGACAGCAGTTTAAGGCTAGCGGGGGGGTTTGAGCAGTTCTTC. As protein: CDSSLRLAGGFEQFF.

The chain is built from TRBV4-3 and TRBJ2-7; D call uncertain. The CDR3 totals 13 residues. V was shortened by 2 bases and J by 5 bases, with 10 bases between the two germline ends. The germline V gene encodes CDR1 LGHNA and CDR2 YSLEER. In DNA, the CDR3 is TGCGCCAGCAGCCAACGACTCCAGGACGAGCAGTACTTC. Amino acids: CASSQRLQDEQYF.

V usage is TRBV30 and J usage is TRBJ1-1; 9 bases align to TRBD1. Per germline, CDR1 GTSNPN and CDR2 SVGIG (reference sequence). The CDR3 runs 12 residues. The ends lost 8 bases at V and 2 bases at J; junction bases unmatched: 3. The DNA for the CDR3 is TGTGCCCGGACAGGGGATAACACTGAAGCTTTCTTT. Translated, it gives CARTGDNTEAFF. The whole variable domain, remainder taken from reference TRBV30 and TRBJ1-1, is SQTIHQWPATLVQPVGSPLSLECTVEGTSNPNLYWYRQAAGRGLQLLFYSVGIGQISSEVPQNLSASRPQDRQFILSSKKLLLSDSGFYLCARTGDNTEAFFGQGTRLTVV.

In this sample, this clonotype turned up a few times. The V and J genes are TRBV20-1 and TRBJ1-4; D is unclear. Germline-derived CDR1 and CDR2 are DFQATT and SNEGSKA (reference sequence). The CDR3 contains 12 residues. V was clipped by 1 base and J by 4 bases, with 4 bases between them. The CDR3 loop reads CSARGRNEKLFF. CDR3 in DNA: TGCAGTGCTAGAGGTCGTAATGAAAAACTGTTTTTT.

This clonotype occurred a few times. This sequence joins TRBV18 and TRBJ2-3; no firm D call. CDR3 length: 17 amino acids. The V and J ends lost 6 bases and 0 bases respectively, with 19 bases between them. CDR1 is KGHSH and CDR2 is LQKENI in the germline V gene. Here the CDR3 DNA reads TGTGCCAGCTCTCCAAAGGGCCTGACCACTAGCACAGATACGCAGTATTTT. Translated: CASSPKGLTTSTDTQYF. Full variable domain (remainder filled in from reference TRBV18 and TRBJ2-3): NAGVMQNPRHLVRRRGQEARLRCSPMKGHSHVYWYRQLPEEGLKFMVYLQKENIIDESGMPKERFSAEFPKEGPSILRIQQVVRGDSAAYFCASSPKGLTTSTDTQYFGPGTRLTVL.

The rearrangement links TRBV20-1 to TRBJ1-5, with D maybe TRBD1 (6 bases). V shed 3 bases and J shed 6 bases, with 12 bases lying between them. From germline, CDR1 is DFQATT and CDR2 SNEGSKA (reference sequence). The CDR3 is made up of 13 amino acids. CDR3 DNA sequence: TGCAGTGCTAGTACAGGGTACATTCAGCCCCAGCATTTT. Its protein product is CSASTGYIQPQHF.

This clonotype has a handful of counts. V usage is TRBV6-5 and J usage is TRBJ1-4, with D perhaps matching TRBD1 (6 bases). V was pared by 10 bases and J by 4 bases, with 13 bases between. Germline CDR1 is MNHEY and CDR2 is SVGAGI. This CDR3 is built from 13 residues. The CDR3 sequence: CATNDRFNEKLFF. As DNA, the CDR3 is TGTGCCACCAATGACAGGTTTAATGAAAAACTGTTTTTT.

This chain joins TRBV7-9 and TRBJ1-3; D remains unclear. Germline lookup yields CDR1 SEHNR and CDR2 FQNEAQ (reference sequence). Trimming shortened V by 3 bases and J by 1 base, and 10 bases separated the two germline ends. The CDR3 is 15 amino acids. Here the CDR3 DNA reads TGTGCCAGCAGCTTGAATTTAGGGTCTGGAAACACCATATATTTT. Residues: CASSLNLGSGNTIYF. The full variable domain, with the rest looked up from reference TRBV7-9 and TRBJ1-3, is DTGVSQNPRHKITKRGQNVTFRCDPISEHNRLYWYRQTLGQGPEFLTYFQNEAQLEKSRLLSDRFSAERPKGSFSTLEIQRTEQGDSAMYLCASSLNLGSGNTIYFGEGSWLTVV.

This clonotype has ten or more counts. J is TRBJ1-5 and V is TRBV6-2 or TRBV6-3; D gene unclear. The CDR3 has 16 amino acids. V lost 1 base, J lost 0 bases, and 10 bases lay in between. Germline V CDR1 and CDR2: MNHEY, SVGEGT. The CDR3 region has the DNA TGTGCCAGCAGTTACTTCCCCACCGATAGCAATCAGCCCCAGCATTTT. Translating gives CASSYFPTDSNQPQHF.

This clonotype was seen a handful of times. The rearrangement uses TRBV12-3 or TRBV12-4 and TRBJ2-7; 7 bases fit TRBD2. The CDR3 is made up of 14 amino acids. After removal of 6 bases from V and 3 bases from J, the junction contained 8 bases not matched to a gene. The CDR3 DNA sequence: TGTGCCAGCAGGCCCTCTAGCGGTGGCTACGAGCAGTACTTC. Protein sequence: CASRPSSGGYEQYF.

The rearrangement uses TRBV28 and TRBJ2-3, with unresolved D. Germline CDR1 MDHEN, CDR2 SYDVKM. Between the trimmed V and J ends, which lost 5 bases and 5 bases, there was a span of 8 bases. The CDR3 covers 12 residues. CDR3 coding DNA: TGTGCCAGCAGTCCCCCGGTAGATACGCAGTATTTT. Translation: CASSPPVDTQYF.

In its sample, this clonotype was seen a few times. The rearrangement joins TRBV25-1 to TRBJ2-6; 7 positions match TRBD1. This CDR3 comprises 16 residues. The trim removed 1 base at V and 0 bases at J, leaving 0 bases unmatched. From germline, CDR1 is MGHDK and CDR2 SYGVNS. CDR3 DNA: TGTGCCAGCAGTGAATGGGACAGCTCTGGGGCCAACGTCCTGACTTTC. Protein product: CASSEWDSSGANVLTF.

The CDR3 nucleotides are TGTGCCAGCAGCTTAAATGTGGGAGGTGAGCAGTTCTTC. Protein sequence: CASSLNVGGEQFF. The gene calls are TRBV7-3 and TRBJ2-1; perhaps TRBD2 as D (6 bases). Germline loops: CDR1 SGHTA, CDR2 FQGTGA. V lost 1 base, J lost 9 bases, and 10 bases lay in between. The CDR3 has 13 amino acids.